These 24 T cell receptor beta chains were sequenced from one sample in a study of tumor-infiltrating lymphocytes in primary liver carcinoma. The study extracted blood RNA from unsorted whole blood and also extracted germline DNA. Priming with a constant-region primer yielded TCR beta cDNA from 400 to 550 ng total RNA. Sequencing libraries for TCR beta derived from three nested multiplex PCR rounds that used slightly modified ARM-PCR. The opening two PCR rounds, around 9 cycles each, paired TRBV1-TRBV30 forward primers with a C-beta reverse primer. TCRdb re-called the multiplex PCR reads with MiXCR, one entry per CDR3 protein. This sample has fewer than 400,000 distinct CDR3 sequences, with 65% found just once. Sequences were obtained from peripheral blood. The receptors originated from a man aged 40-49 years with primary liver carcinoma and hepatitis B virus infection.

The J gene is TRBJ1-3, the V gene TRBV6-1; no firm D call. Trimming pared 8 bases from V and 0 bases from J, leaving 29 bases between. CDR1 is MNHNS and CDR2 is SASEGT in the germline V gene. This CDR3 is built from 20 residues. The CDR3 loop is CASCYSRQIGRFNSGNTIYF. For the CDR3, the DNA is TGTGCCAGCTGCTACTCGAGGCAGATAGGGCGGTTCAACTCTGGAAACACCATATATTTT.

In its sample, this clonotype was seen many times. The J gene is TRBJ2-1, the V gene TRBV6-2 or TRBV6-3; D is possibly TRBD1 (5 bases). Trimming took off 7 bases at V and 4 bases at J, with 17 bases between the two ends. Germline V gene lookup returns CDR1 MNHEY and CDR2 SVGEGT. The CDR3 spans 15 residues. The CDR3 sequence: CASIKGGAGYNEQFF. The CDR3, as DNA: TGTGCCAGCATTAAAGGTGGGGCAGGTTACAATGAGCAGTTCTTC.

This clonotype is a singleton in its sample. This may stem from a read error, because a much larger clone lies one nucleotide away. The V gene is TRBV10-2, the J gene TRBJ1-2; the match to TRBD1 covers 7 bases. The germline CDR1 and CDR2 sequences are WSHSY and SAAADI. The CDR3 is made up of 12 amino acids. CDR3 in DNA: TGCGCCAGCAGTGAAGGGGGCGCTGGCTACGCCTTC. It encodes CASSEGGAGYAF.

Worth noting for this clonotype: Since a much larger clone is just one base distant, this may be a read error. The J gene is TRBJ2-1, the V gene TRBV29-1; D remains unclear. The CDR3 runs to 17 residues. V was cut by 5 bases and J by 0 bases, with 20 bases left in between. The germline gives CDR1 SQVTM, CDR2 ANQGSEA. This CDR3 is CSVLRRVGHNSYNEQFF. CDR3 coding DNA: TGCAGCGTTCTCAGGCGAGTGGGCCACAACTCCTACAATGAGCAGTTCTTC.

As to this clonotype: This may come from a read error, since a much larger clone is one base off. The chain is built from TRBV4-3 and TRBJ2-7; 11 nucleotides align to TRBD1. This CDR3 region has 15 residues. The germline V gene encodes CDR1 LGHNA and CDR2 YSLEER. The CDR3 DNA is TGCGTCAGCAGCCAAGGACAGGGGGCATCCTACGAGCAGTACTTC. Residues: CVSSQGQGASYEQYF.

Concerning this clonotype: A much larger clone differs by one base, so this may be a read error. CDR3: CSVETGGAADTQYF. The CDR3 DNA reads as TGCAGCGTTGAGACGGGAGGGGCGGCAGATACGCAGTATTTT. This chain uses TRBV29-1 with TRBJ2-3, with 8 bases identical to TRBD2. The CDR3 covers 14 residues. With 3 bases clipped from V and 4 bases from J, the junction kept 6 bases outside the gene matches. Germline-derived CDR1 and CDR2 are SQVTM and ANQGSEA.

This chain uses TRBV5-1 with TRBJ2-2, with D hard to call. V lost 5 bases, J lost 0 bases, and 14 bases lay in between. The CDR3 spans 16 residues. Germline V gene lookup returns CDR1 SGHRS and CDR2 YFSETQ. The CDR3 loop is CASRSTGPANTGELFF. In nucleotides, the CDR3 is TGCGCCAGCAGGTCAACCGGACCCGCGAACACCGGGGAGCTGTTTTTT. Full variable domain (rest looked up from reference TRBV5-1 and TRBJ2-2): KAGVTQTPRYLIKTRGQQVTLSCSPISGHRSVSWYQQTPGQGLQFLFEYFSETQRNKGNFPGRFSGRQFSNSRSEMNVSTLELGDSALYLCASRSTGPANTGELFFGEGSRLTVL.

Of note for this clonotype: This could be a read error, since a much larger clone is one nucleotide away. The chain couples TRBV12-3 or TRBV12-4 to TRBJ1-1, with 9 positions matching TRBD1. The ends lost 8 bases at V and 5 bases at J; junction bases unmatched: 3. The CDR3 is 12 amino acids. The CDR3 DNA is TGTGCCAGCCGAGGACAGGGGACTGAAGCTTTCTTT. It translates to CASRGQGTEAFF.

A remark on this clonotype: With a much larger clone just one base away, this may be a read error. DNA for the CDR3: TGTGTCAGCAGCTTTAGGCGTCTATCCTACGAGCAGTACTTC. This translates into CVSSFRRLSYEQYF. The chain couples TRBV13 to TRBJ2-7; no clear D gene. The CDR3 loop spans 14 amino acids. Per the germline V gene, CDR1 is PRHDT and CDR2 is FYEKMQ (reference sequence).

Of note for this clonotype: One base away lies a much larger clone, so this may be a sequencing read error. The chain carries TRBV6-1 and TRBJ1-1; maybe TRBD1 (5 bases). The germline V and J ends were trimmed by 7 bases and 0 bases, with 12 bases remaining between them. The CDR3 is made up of 14 amino acids. Per germline, CDR1 MNHNS and CDR2 SASEGT. CDR3 sequence (DNA): TGTGCCAGCACCTTGGGCAGGGTGAACACTGAAGCTTTCTTT. Amino acid sequence: CASTLGRVNTEAFF.

As concerns this clonotype: A much larger clone lies one base from this, so it may be a read error. The rearrangement links TRBV6-2 or TRBV6-3 to TRBJ1-6, with D hard to call. From germline, CDR1 is MNHEY and CDR2 SVGEGT. The CDR3 is 13 amino acids. Trimming pared 10 bases from V and 7 bases from J, leaving 14 bases between. The chain's CDR3 is CAIRLSSNSPLHF. CDR3 sequence (DNA): TGTGCCATCCGGCTAAGCTCGAATTCACCCCTCCACTTT.

For this clonotype: A much larger clone differs from this one at a single base, so this may be a read error. The chain has TRBV29-1 and TRBJ2-5; D is possibly TRBD1 or TRBD2 (7 bases each). Trimming cost V 2 bases and J 9 bases, with 16 bases left between them. Germline V CDR1 and CDR2: SQVTM, ANQGSEA. This CDR3 comprises 13 residues. This CDR3 reads CSVENRGGEAQYF. The CDR3 region has the DNA TGCAGCGTTGAAAACAGGGGAGGGGAGGCCCAGTACTTC. Looking up the rest from reference TRBV29-1 and TRBJ2-5 gives the full variable domain: SAVISQKPSRDICQRGTSLTIQCQVDSQVTMMFWYRQQPGQSLTLIATANQGSEATYESGFVIDKFPISRPNLTFSTLTVSNMSPEDSSIYLCSVENRGGEAQYFGPGTRLLVL.

A remark on this clonotype: Sequence at one end of the junction differs from germline and may be a read error. This chain uses TRBV5-6 with TRBJ2-7; D might be TRBD1 (6 bases). Germline assignment: CDR1 SGHDT and CDR2 YYEEEE. CDR3 length equals 14 residues. CDR3 sequence (DNA): TGTGTCAGCAGCTTACAGGGATTCTCCTACGAGCAGTATTTC. Translated: CVSSLQGFSYEQYF.

For this clonotype: A read error may explain this, as a much larger clone is one base away. V usage is TRBV28 and J usage is TRBJ2-1; D is possibly TRBD1 (6 bases). The CDR3 spans 14 residues. Per germline, CDR1 MDHEN and CDR2 SYDVKM. V shed 8 bases and J shed 6 bases, with 17 bases lying between them. The CDR3 sequence: CASRSGQSSNEQFF. In DNA, the CDR3 is TGTGCCAGCCGATCGGGACAATCGAGCAATGAGCAGTTCTTC. Full variable domain (rest looked up from reference TRBV28 and TRBJ2-1): DVKVTQSSRYLVKRTGEKVFLECVQDMDHENMFWYRQDPGLGLRLIYFSYDVKMKEKGDIPEGYSVSREKKERFSLILESASTNQTSMYLCASRSGQSSNEQFFGPGTRLTVL.

This clonotype was counted ten times or more. The genes are TRBV5-6 and TRBJ2-5; D perhaps matches TRBD2 (5 bases). V lost 3 bases and J lost 4, with 13 bases in between. The CDR3 is 14 residues long. CDR1 SGHDT and CDR2 YYEEEE come from the germline V gene. CDR3 coding DNA: TGTGCCAGCAGCTCTACTAGATCAGGAGAGACCCAGTACTTC. It codes for CASSSTRSGETQYF.

With respect to this clonotype: One end of the junction does not line up with germline, which may come from a read error. The rearrangement links TRBV11-1 to TRBJ2-2; TRBD1 matches at 8 bases. This CDR3 spans 17 amino acids. Germline V CDR1 and CDR2: SGHAT, FQDESV (reference sequence). CDR3 sequence reads: CASSLPPGQANTGELFF. DNA of the CDR3: TGTGCCAGCAGCTTACCTCCGGGACAGGCGAACACGGGGGAGCTGTTTTTT.

On this clonotype itself: Since the CDR3 does not end with the conserved phenylalanine or tryptophan, this likely comes from a read error. The chain couples TRBV5-6 to TRBJ1-6; 9 nucleotides match TRBD1. This CDR3 region has 14 residues. Germline trimming cut 4 bases from V and 8 bases from J; bases unmatched to any gene: 4. The germline CDR1 and CDR2 sequences are SGHDT and YYEEEE. CDR3 amino acids: CASSTWTGDSPLHL. CDR3 nucleotide sequence: TGTGCCAGCAGCACCTGGACAGGGGATTCACCCCTCCACCTT.

The chain couples TRBV2 to TRBJ2-2; 8 positions agree with TRBD1. The ends lost 2 bases at V and 7 bases at J; junction bases unmatched: 9. The CDR3 consists of 16 residues. Germline assignment: CDR1 SNHLY and CDR2 FYNNEI. CDR3 residues: CASSEQTGDFGGELFF. The CDR3 nucleotides read TGTGCCAGCAGTGAACAGACAGGGGATTTCGGCGGGGAGCTGTTTTTT.

V usage is TRBV5-1 and J usage is TRBJ2-2; tentatively, D is TRBD2 (5 bases). Trimming pared 6 bases from V and 6 bases from J, leaving 18 bases between. The CDR3 totals 15 residues. The germline V gene encodes CDR1 SGHRS and CDR2 YFSETQ. The CDR3 reads CASNLDSVGAGELFF. CDR3 coding DNA: TGCGCCAGCAACCTTGATTCCGTCGGGGCCGGGGAGCTGTTTTTT.

This sequence joins TRBV9 and TRBJ2-1; D is unclear. V was trimmed by 0 bases and J by 7 bases, leaving 8 bases between them. The CDR3 contains 13 residues. CDR1 SGDLS and CDR2 YYNGEE come from the germline V gene. The CDR3 region is CASSVAPGNEQFF. DNA of the CDR3: TGTGCCAGCAGCGTAGCACCCGGGAATGAGCAGTTCTTC.

This clonotype showed up many times. This chain links TRBV29-1 with TRBJ2-7; 13 positions match TRBD2. The CDR3 runs 13 residues. The germline gives CDR1 SQVTM, CDR2 ANQGSEA. J lost 7 bases, V lost 4 bases, and 4 bases had no gene match. The CDR3 nucleotides read TGCAGCGTTGGGGGGACTAGCGGGATTGAGCAGTACTTC. Translating it yields CSVGGTSGIEQYF.

This chain connects TRBV11-2 to TRBJ2-2; no definite D call. Per the germline V gene, CDR1 is SGHAT and CDR2 is FQNNGV. V was shortened by 4 bases and J by 7 bases, with 10 bases between the two germline ends. CDR3 size: 13 residues. CDR3 nucleotide sequence: TGTGCCAGCAGCTCTAAAGTGGACGGGGAGCTGTTTTTT. Translation gives CASSSKVDGELFF.

Details on this clonotype: A read error is possible here, since a much larger clone lies one base away. The rearrangement uses TRBV14 and TRBJ2-7; 11 bases are shared with TRBD2. Per the germline V gene, CDR1 is SGHDN and CDR2 is FVKESK. CDR3 size: 15 residues. CDR3 sequence: CDSSKTSGSVYEQYF. The DNA of the CDR3 is TGTGACAGCAGCAAAACTAGCGGGAGTGTCTACGAGCAGTACTTC.

This clonotype was found once. One end of the junction does not line up with germline, which may come from a read error. CDR3 in DNA: TGTGCCAGTATTGACAGGGCTGGCAGTGAAGTTTTCTTT. This gives the protein CASIDRAGSEVFF. The chain has TRBV6-5 and TRBJ1-1, with 7 bases fitting TRBD1. The CDR3 runs to 13 residues. Germline CDR1 and CDR2: MNHEY and SVGAGI.